These T cell receptor beta chains were read from a single sample in a study of OX40 agonist ivuxolimab in advanced cancers. Assay used: immunoSEQ multiplex PCR; TCRdb lists only in-frame clones, some missing. The table shows some 54,000 clones, with around 77% occurring only once. Sequenced material: CD4+ or CD8+ T cells sorted from blood, taken in a trial of the OX40 agonist ivuxolimab. These receptors were collected from an adult with an advanced solid tumor such as melanoma, head and neck, liver or kidney cancer. The CDR3 runs from the conserved cysteine through the conserved F or W. D genes are given only for firm matches. The size of a clone is reported for some rows only, either as once, few or many, or as a class for expanded clones.

J | D | V | size | length | DNA | CDR3
TRBJ2-2 | . | TRBV5-6 | . | 15 | TGTGCCAGCAGCTTGCTAGGAAGGTGGACCGGGGAGCTGTTTTTT | CASSLLGRWTGELFF
TRBJ1-1 | TRBD1 | TRBV5-1 | . | 14 | TGCGCCAGCAGCTCGACAGGGCGGGACACTGAAGCTTTCTTT | CASSSTGRDTEAFF
TRBJ1-6 | . | TRBV19 | few | 15 | TGTGCCAGTAGTAAAAGGAGCTCCTATAATTCACCCCTCCACTTT | CASSKRSSYNSPLHF
TRBJ1-4 | . | TRBV5-1 | . | 14 | TGCGCCAGCAGCTTGGGAAGGGTTGGTGAAAAACTGTTTTTT | CASSLGRVGEKLFF
TRBJ2-7 | TRBD2 | TRBV10-1 | . | 13 | TGCGCCAGCAGCGGGACTAGCCTCTACGAGCAGTACTTC | CASSGTSLYEQYF
TRBJ2-5 | . | TRBV6-1 | . | 13 | TGTGCCAGCAGTGGCAGGTACCAAGAGACCCAGTACTTC | CASSGRYQETQYF
TRBJ2-3 | TRBD2 | TRBV7-2 | few | 16 | TGTGCCAGCAGCTTAGGAGGTCTAGCGGGCACAGATACGCAGTATTTT | CASSLGGLAGTDTQYF
TRBJ1-2 | . | TRBV29-1 | . | 12 | TGCAGCGTCGAAGGGACAAGCTATGGCTACACCTTC | CSVEGTSYGYTF
TRBJ2-1 | . | TRBV27 | . | 13 | TGTGCCAGCAGTTCTGAAGCCTACAATGAGCAGTTCTTC | CASSSEAYNEQFF
TRBJ2-7 | TRBD1 | TRBV7-2 | few | 13 | TGTGCCAGCAGCCCACGGGACAGGGGGGAGCAGTACTTC | CASSPRDRGEQYF
TRBJ2-7 | . | TRBV7-9 | . | 14 | TGTGCCAGCAGCCAAGGGTGGAGCTCCTACGAGCAGTACTTC | CASSQGWSSYEQYF
TRBJ2-5 | . | TRBV9 | . | 13 | TGTGCCAGCAGCCCGACGGGGCAAGAGACCCAGTACTTC | CASSPTGQETQYF
TRBJ1-3 | . | TRBV5-1 | few | 15 | TGCGCCAGCAGCGTAGGTCAGAGCTCTGGAAACACCATATATTTT | CASSVGQSSGNTIYF
TRBJ2-7 | TRBD2 | TRBV18 | . | 15 | TGTGCCAGCTCACCCTCCGGGAGGGATGGGTACGAGCAGTACTTC | CASSPSGRDGYEQYF
TRBJ2-1 | TRBD2 | TRBV5-8 | . | 16 | TGTGCCAGCAGCTTGTATTCGGGACTAGTTAACAATGAGCAGTTCTTC | CASSLYSGLVNNEQFF
TRBJ2-3 | . | TRBV5-1 | . | 14 | TGCGCCAGCAGCTTGCTTGGGGGCACCGATACGCAGTATTTT | CASSLLGGTDTQYF
TRBJ2-3 | . | TRBV7-2 | . | 13 | TGTGCCAGCAGGGACCGCGGAGGAGATACGCAGTATTTT | CASRDRGGDTQYF
TRBJ2-2 | TRBD1 | TRBV18 | . | 14 | TGTGCCAGCTCACCTCGACAGGGGACCGGGGAGCTGTTTTTT | CASSPRQGTGELFF
TRBJ1-2 | . | TRBV9 | . | 17 | TGTGCCAGCAGCGTAGATCCCTATGAGAGGGGGGCGCGAGGCTACACCTTC | CASSVDPYERGARGYTF
TRBJ1-1 | TRBD1 | TRBV7-8 | few | 15 | TGTGCCAGCAGCTTAGGAGGGGGCTGGAACACTGAAGCTTTCTTT | CASSLGGGWNTEAFF
TRBJ2-5 | . | TRBV7-2 | . | 16 | TGTGCCAGCAGCTTAAAGGGTAAGCGGGCGGGGAGGACCCAGTACTTC | CASSLKGKRAGRTQYF
TRBJ1-6 | . | TRBV7-9 | . | 15 | TGTGCCAGCAGCCCGGTGGACCGGCCAAAGCTACCCCTCCACTTT | CASSPVDRPKLPLHF
TRBJ1-2 | . | TRBV18 | . | 15 | TGTGCCAGCTCACCACTACGGGGGTCCAACTATGGCTACACCTTC | CASSPLRGSNYGYTF
TRBJ1-5 | . | TRBV28 | . | 16 | TGTGCCAGCAGTTTCCCCGGGACACCCACAAATCAGCCCCAGCATTTT | CASSFPGTPTNQPQHF
TRBJ1-6 | . | TRBV2 | . | 14 | TGTGCCAGCAGTGAGGTCAGCGACAATTCACCCCTCCACTTT | CASSEVSDNSPLHF
TRBJ2-3 | . | TRBV10-1 | . | 13 | TGCGCCAGCAGGCGCCAGGGGTCAGATACGCAGTATTTT | CASRRQGSDTQYF
TRBJ2-2 | . | TRBV15 | . | 17 | TGTGCCACCAGCAGAAGCGGAGTCTGGAGAAGCACCGGGGAGCTGTTTTTT | CATSRSGVWRSTGELFF
TRBJ2-2 | TRBD2 | TRBV18 | once | 17 | TGTGCCAGCTCACCACCTGGGACTAGCGGGGGCACCGGGGAGCTGTTTTTT | CASSPPGTSGGTGELFF
TRBJ1-1 | TRBD1 | TRBV27 | . | 14 | TGTGCCAGCAGTCGACAGGGAGCGAACACTGAAGCTTTCTTT | CASSRQGANTEAFF
TRBJ1-5 | . | TRBV12-5 | . | 14 | TGTGCTAGTGGTTTGGTACTAGAGGATCAGCCCCAGCATTTT | CASGLVLEDQPQHF
TRBJ2-7 | TRBD1 | TRBV9 | . | 14 | TGTGCCAGCAGCGGGCCGGGACAGGGGGCCGTGCAGTACTTC | CASSGPGQGAVQYF
TRBJ2-3 | TRBD2 | TRBV6-4 | . | 17 | TGTGCCAGCAGTGACACTGCCCAGACTAGCGGGCTGGATACGCAGTATTTT | CASSDTAQTSGLDTQYF
TRBJ1-1 | . | TRBV5-1 | . | 14 | TGCGCCAGCAGCTTGGCAGGGGAGGGAACTGAAGCTTTCTTT | CASSLAGEGTEAFF
TRBJ1-2 | . | TRBV30 | few | 12 | TGTGCCTGGAGTGGAGGCCTCGGAGGCTACACCTTC | CAWSGGLGGYTF
TRBJ1-3 | . | TRBV9 | once | 16 | TGTGCCACGTCCCGGGAAGGGTCGGTTTCGGGAAACACCATATATTTT | CATSREGSVSGNTIYF
TRBJ2-6 | TRBD2 | TRBV9 | . | 17 | TGTGCCAGCAGCGTAACCGGGGGGGCCGCTGGGGCCAACGTCCTGACTTTC | CASSVTGGAAGANVLTF